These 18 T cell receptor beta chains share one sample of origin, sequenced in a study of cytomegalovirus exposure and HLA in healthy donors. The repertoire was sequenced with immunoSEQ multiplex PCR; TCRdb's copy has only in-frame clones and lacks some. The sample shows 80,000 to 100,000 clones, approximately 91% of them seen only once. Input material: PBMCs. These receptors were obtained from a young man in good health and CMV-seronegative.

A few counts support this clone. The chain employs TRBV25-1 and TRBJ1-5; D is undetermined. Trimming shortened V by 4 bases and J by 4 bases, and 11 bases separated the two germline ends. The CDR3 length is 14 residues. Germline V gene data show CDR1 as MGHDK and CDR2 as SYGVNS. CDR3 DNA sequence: TGTGCCAGCAGTGGTTGGCAGACTAATCAGCCCCAGCATTTT. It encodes CASSGWQTNQPQHF.

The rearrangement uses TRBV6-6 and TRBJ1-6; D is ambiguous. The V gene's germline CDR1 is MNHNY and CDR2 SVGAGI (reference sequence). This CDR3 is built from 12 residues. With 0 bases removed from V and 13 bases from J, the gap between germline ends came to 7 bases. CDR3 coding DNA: TGTGCCAGCAGTTACTCGAGGTTCCCCCTCCACTTT. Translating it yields CASSYSRFPLHF.

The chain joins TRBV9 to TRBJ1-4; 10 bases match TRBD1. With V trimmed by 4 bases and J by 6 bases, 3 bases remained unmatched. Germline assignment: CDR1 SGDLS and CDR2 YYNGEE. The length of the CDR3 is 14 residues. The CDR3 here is CASSTGQGDEKLFF. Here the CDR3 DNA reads TGTGCCAGCAGCACAGGACAGGGGGATGAAAAACTGTTTTTT.

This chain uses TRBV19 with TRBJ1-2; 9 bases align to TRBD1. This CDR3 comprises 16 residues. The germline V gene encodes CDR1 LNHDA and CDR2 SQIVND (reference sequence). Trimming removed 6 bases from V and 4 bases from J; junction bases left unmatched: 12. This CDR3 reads CASRLPGQGSGYGYTF. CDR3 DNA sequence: TGTGCCAGTAGGTTACCGGGACAGGGATCGGGCTATGGCTACACCTTC.

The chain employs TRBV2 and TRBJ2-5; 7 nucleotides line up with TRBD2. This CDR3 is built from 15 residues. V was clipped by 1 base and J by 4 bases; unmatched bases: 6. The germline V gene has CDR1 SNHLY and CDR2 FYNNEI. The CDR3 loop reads CASSEELVAGETQYF. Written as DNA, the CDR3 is TGTGCCAGCAGTGAAGAATTGGTAGCGGGAGAGACCCAGTACTTC. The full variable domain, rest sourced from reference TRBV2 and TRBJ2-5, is EPEVTQTPSHQVTQMGQEVILRCVPISNHLYFYWYRQILGQKVEFLVSFYNNEISEKSEIFDDQFSVERPDGSNFTLKIRSTKLEDSAMYFCASSEELVAGETQYFGPGTRLLVL.

CDR3 DNA: TGTGCCAGTAGTATAACGACAGGGGGCGTCAGACAGCCCCAGCATTTT. This gives the protein CASSITTGGVRQPQHF. The V gene is TRBV19, the J gene TRBJ1-5, with TRBD1 matching 10 bases. CDR3 length: 16 residues. The trim removed 2 bases at V and 7 bases at J, leaving 8 bases unmatched. CDR1 and CDR2 (germline): LNHDA, SQIVND (reference sequence).

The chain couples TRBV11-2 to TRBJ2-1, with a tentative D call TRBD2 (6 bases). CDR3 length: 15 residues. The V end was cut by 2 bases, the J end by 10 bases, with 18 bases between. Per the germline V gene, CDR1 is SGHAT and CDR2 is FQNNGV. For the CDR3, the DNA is TGTGCCAGCAGCTTAATCCGCGTCGGGACTCAAGAGCAGTTCTTC. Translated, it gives CASSLIRVGTQEQFF.

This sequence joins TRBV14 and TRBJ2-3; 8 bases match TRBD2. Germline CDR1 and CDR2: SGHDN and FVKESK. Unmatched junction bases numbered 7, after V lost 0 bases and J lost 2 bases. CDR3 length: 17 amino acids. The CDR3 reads CASSQEASGFYTDTQYF. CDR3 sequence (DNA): TGTGCCAGCAGCCAAGAGGCTAGCGGGTTCTACACAGATACGCAGTATTTT.

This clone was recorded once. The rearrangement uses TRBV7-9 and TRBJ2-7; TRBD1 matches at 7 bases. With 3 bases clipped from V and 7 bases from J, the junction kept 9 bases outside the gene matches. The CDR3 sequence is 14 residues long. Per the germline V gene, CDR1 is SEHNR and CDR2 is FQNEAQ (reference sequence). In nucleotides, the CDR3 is TGTGCCAGCAGCTTTTCAGGGGGATTTGGGGAGCAGTACTTC. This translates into CASSFSGGFGEQYF.

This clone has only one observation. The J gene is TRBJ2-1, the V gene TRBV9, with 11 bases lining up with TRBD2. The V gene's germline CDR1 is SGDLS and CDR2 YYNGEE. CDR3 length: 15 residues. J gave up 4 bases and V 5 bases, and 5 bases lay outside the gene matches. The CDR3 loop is CASSLAGGKYNEQFF. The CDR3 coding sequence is TGTGCCAGCAGTCTAGCGGGGGGTAAATACAATGAGCAGTTCTTC.

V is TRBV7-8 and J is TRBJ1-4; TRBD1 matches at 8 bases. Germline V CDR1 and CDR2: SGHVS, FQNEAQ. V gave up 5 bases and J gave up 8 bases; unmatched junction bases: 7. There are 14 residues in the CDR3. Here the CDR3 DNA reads TGTGCCAGCAGCACAAGGACAGGGAGAGAAAAACTGTTTTTT. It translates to CASSTRTGREKLFF.

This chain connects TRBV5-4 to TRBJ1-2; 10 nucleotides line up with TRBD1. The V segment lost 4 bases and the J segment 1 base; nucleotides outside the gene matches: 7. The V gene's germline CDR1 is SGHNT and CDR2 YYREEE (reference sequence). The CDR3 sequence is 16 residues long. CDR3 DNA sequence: TGTGCCAGCAGCGACCGGACAGGGGGATTTAACTATGGCTACACCTTC. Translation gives CASSDRTGGFNYGYTF.

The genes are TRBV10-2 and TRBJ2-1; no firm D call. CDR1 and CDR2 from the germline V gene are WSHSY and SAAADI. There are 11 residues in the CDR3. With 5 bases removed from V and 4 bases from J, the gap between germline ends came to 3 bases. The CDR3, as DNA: TGCGCCAGCAGTCCATACAATGAGCAGTTCTTC. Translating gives CASSPYNEQFF.

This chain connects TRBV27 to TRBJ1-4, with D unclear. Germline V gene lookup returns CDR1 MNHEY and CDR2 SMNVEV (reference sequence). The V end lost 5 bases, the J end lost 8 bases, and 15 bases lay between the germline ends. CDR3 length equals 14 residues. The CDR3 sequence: CASSRMGAREKLFF. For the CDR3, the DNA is TGTGCCAGCAGTCGTATGGGAGCTCGGGAAAAACTGTTTTTT.

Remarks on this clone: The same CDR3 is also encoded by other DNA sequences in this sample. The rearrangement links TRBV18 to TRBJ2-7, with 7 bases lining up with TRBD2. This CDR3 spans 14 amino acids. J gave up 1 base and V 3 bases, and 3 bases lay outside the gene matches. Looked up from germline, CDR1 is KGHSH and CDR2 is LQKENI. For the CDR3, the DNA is TGTGCCAGCTCACCCCAGGGAGGGTCCTACGAGCAGTACTTC. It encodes CASSPQGGSYEQYF.

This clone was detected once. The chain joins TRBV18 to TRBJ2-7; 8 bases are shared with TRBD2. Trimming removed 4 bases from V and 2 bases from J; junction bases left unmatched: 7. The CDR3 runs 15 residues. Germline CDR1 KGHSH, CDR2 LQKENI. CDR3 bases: TGTGCCAGCTCACACCGGGAGGGGGGTCCCTACGAGCAGTACTTC. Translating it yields CASSHREGGPYEQYF.

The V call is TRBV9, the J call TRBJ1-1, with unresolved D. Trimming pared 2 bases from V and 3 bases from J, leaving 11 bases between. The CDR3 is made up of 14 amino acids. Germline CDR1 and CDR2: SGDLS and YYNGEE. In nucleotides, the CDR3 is TGTGCCAGCAGCGTCGCCGACAAACACACTGAAGCTTTCTTT. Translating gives CASSVADKHTEAFF.

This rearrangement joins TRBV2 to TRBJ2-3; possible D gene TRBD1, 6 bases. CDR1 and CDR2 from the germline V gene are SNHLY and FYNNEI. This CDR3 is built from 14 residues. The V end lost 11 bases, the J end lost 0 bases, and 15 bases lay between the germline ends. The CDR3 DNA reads TGTGCCTGCCCTTGGACAGAAAGCACAGATACGCAGTATTTT. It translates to CACPWTESTDTQYF. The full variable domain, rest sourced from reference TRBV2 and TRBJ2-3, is EPEVTQTPSHQVTQMGQEVILRCVPISNHLYFYWYRQILGQKVEFLVSFYNNEISEKSEIFDDQFSVERPDGSNFTLKIRSTKLEDSAMYFCACPWTESTDTQYFGPGTRLTVL.